The sequence of this TCR beta chain was determined in a study of cytomegalovirus exposure and HLA in healthy donors. The CDR3 loop spans 16 amino acids. The junction had 12 bases not matched to a gene; V was cut back by 5 bases and J by 5 bases. CDR1 and CDR2 from the germline V gene are SEHNR and FQNEAQ (reference sequence). The repertoire was sequenced with immunoSEQ multiplex PCR; TCRdb's copy has only in-frame clones and lacks some. The table includes 150,000 to 200,000 clones, 86% detected once. This chain uses TRBV7-9 with TRBJ2-5; 9 bases line up with TRBD1. The sequencing sample was made of PBMCs. The receptor was derived from a woman under 30 in good health and CMV-seronegative. The CDR3 DNA follows: TGTGCCAGCAGCCCCCTCGGGGGACAGGGTATGGAGACCCAGTACTTC. Its protein product is CASSPLGGQGMETQYF.